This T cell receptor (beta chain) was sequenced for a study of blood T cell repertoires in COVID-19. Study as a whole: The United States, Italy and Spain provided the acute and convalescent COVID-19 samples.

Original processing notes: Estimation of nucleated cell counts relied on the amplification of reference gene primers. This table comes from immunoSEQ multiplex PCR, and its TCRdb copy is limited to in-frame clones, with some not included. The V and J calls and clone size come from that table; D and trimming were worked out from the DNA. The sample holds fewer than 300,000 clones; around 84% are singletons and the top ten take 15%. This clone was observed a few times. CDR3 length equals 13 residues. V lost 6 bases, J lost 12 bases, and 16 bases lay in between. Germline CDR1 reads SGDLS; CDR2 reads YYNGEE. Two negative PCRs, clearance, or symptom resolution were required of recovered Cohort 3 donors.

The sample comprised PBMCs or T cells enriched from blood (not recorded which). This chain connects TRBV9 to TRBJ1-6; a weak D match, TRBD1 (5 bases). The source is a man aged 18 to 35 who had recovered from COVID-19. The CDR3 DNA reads TGTGCCAGCACCCGCGGGACCGGGGGACCCCTCCACTTT. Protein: CASTRGTGGPLHF.